This is a list of T cell receptor beta chains from one sample in a study of OX40 agonist ivuxolimab in advanced cancers. Repertoires were generated with immunoSEQ multiplex PCR, while TCRdb's copy carries only in-frame clones and drops some. The table lists about 58,000 clones, 80% to 90% of them singletons. Sequencing was performed on CD4+ or CD8+ T cells sorted from blood, taken in a trial of the OX40 agonist ivuxolimab. The origin of the receptors is an adult with an advanced solid tumor such as melanoma, head and neck, liver or kidney cancer. CDR3s include the opening cysteine and the closing phenylalanine or tryptophan. Where a row states a size, it is once, few, many or the class of an expanded clone; other rows omit it.

v_call	cdr3_length	j_call	clone_size	cdr3_aa
TRBV2	14	TRBJ2-2	-	CASMGGHGTGELFF
TRBV14	17	TRBJ2-1	-	CASSQVFGETHYNEQFF
TRBV19	14	TRBJ2-7	-	CASSSNWGSYEQYF
TRBV5-1	15	TRBJ1-3	-	CASSLSGLRRNTIYF
TRBV5-4	17	TRBJ1-6	-	CASSPKPTGGDNSPLHF
TRBV6-1	14	TRBJ1-2	-	CASRSGRISYGYTF
TRBV5-1	16	TRBJ2-2	-	CASSRGGTVFTGELFF
TRBV7-8	14	TRBJ2-7	-	CASSFTQGSYEQYF
TRBV5-6	14	TRBJ2-7	-	CASSLGRPPYEQYF
TRBV19	14	TRBJ1-1	-	CASSRDRGNTEAFF
TRBV6-6	14	TRBJ2-5	-	CASRRQGARETQYF
TRBV10-3	14	TRBJ2-3	once	CAISEPGTLDTQYF
TRBV7-2	14	TRBJ2-1	-	CASRIAGSTNEQFF
TRBV9	17	TRBJ2-2	-	CASSAGASGANTGELFF
TRBV19	15	TRBJ2-5	-	CASSYERDREETQYF
TRBV15	17	TRBJ1-5	-	CATSSQQGARDNQPQHF
TRBV6-4	13	TRBJ2-3	-	CASSDGEGDTQYF
TRBV28	15	TRBJ1-2	-	CASSAQPISENGYTF
TRBV7-2	15	TRBJ1-2	-	CASSLRQAIPYGYTF
TRBV7-6	17	TRBJ2-3	-	CASSLEGPAGGTDTQYF
TRBV29-1	15	TRBJ2-7	-	CSVDRGQGSSYEQYF
TRBV19	15	TRBJ1-5	-	CASSIGQEWDQPQHF
TRBV11-2	15	TRBJ1-6	-	CASSPLGHQNSPLHF
TRBV20-1	11	TRBJ2-7	once	CSARVGTGGYF
TRBV5-4	13	TRBJ2-1	few	CASSLARSDEQFF
TRBV19	14	TRBJ2-1	-	CATRQGAAGNEQFF
TRBV4-1	16	TRBJ1-3	-	CASSHAGATSGNTIYF
TRBV18	13	TRBJ1-2	-	CASSRTEAYGYTF
TRBV29-1	14	TRBJ1-1	-	CSVENRVANTEAFF
TRBV7-7	20	TRBJ2-2	-	CASSPRTSGGKPSITGELFF
TRBV5-6	16	TRBJ2-3	-	CASSFDSGGPTDTQYF
TRBV19	11	TRBJ2-7	-	CASKSGDEQYF
TRBV5-1	20	TRBJ2-1	-	CASSLAVASGGYFTYNEQFF
TRBV10-3	12	TRBJ1-6	-	CAISDMGAPLHF
TRBV5-1	15	TRBJ2-5	-	CASSPQAGGQETQYF
TRBV2	16	TRBJ1-5	-	CASSERKGGGGQPQHF
TRBV29-1	16	TRBJ2-1	-	CSVEGVAGGPGNEQFF
TRBV29-1	15	TRBJ2-7	-	CSVGPTSGGSYEQYF
TRBV5-4	14	TRBJ2-7	-	CASSSGQGRYEQYF
TRBV4-2	16	TRBJ2-3	few	CASSQGDGVWGDTQYF
TRBV6-1	17	TRBJ1-5	-	CASSEEMAGRRDQPQHF
TRBV5-4	17	TRBJ1-1	once	CASSQGQGAGGNTEAFF
TRBV4-1	16	TRBJ2-5	few	CASSPAEVGTQETQYF
TRBV6-1	14	TRBJ1-5	-	CASSVTGGFQPQHF
TRBV7-6	14	TRBJ1-3	few	CASSPGLSGNTIYF
TRBV6-6	15	TRBJ1-1	-	CASRLQRVMNTEAFF
TRBV11-2	17	TRBJ2-5	-	CASRPPGLAGGGETQYF
TRBV2	15	TRBJ1-1	-	CASRPDRVTDTEAFF
TRBV29-1	14	TRBJ2-3	-	CSQTKRGSTDTQYF
TRBV28	15	TRBJ1-1	-	CASSLWGGTNTEAFF
TRBV9	15	TRBJ2-5	-	CASSVGLTSGETQYF
TRBV7-9	14	TRBJ2-2	-	CASSLGQYTGELFF
TRBV28	16	TRBJ1-2	-	CASSNPGVTGRNGYTF